This entry is about one T cell receptor (beta chain). The sample originates from a study of shared clonotypes between healthy human individuals. Study at large: CD4 naive and CD4 memory each took three plates per donor, while CD8 naive took two and CD8 memory one.

The CDR3 runs to 13 residues. Germline V gene data show CDR1 as GTSNPN and CDR2 as SVGIG (reference sequence). Trimming at V came to 3 bases and at J to 3 bases, leaving 0 bases not matched to a gene. Deep-level settings were used for running the assay. Some clones are missing from TCRdb's copy, which holds only in-frame ones; the method was immunoSEQ multiplex PCR. The repertoire includes millions of clones, roughly nine tenths of them detected once, and over 0.12% sits in the top ten. This receptor was taken from a man aged 18-30 years in good health. Specimen: naive CD4+ T cells sorted from blood. Stated subset: CD45RA+ positively selected. The chain combines TRBV30 with TRBJ2-1; TRBD1 agrees at 9 bases. CDR3 bases: TGTGCCTGGAGGGGACAGGGCTACAATGAGCAGTTCTTC. Amino acids: CAWRGQGYNEQFF.